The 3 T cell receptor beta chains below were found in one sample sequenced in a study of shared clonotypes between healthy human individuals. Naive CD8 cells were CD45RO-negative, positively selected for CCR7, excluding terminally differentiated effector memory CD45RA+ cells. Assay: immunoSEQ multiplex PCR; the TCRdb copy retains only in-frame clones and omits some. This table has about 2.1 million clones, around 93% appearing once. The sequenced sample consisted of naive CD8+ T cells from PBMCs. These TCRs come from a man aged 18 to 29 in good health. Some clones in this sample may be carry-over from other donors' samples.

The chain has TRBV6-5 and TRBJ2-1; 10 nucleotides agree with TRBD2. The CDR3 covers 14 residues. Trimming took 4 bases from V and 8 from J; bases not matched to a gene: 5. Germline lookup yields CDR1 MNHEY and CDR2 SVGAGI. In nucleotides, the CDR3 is TGTGCCAGCAGTTCCCTAGCGGGAGAACATGAGCAGTTCTTC. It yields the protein CASSSLAGEHEQFF.

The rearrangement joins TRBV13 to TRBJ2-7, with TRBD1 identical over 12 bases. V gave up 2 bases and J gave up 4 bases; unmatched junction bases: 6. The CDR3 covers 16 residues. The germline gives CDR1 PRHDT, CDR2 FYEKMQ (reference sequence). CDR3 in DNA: TGTGCCAGCAGCTTATCCGGGACAGGGGGCTTTTACGAGCAGTACTTC. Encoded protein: CASSLSGTGGFYEQYF.

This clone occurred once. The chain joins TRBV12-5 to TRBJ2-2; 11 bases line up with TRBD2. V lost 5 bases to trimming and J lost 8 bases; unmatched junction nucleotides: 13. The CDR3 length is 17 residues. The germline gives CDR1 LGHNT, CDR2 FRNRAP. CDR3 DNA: TGTGCTAGTGGTGTGACTAGCGGGAAAGGAGGAGCAGGGGAGCTGTTTTTT. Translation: CASGVTSGKGGAGELFF.